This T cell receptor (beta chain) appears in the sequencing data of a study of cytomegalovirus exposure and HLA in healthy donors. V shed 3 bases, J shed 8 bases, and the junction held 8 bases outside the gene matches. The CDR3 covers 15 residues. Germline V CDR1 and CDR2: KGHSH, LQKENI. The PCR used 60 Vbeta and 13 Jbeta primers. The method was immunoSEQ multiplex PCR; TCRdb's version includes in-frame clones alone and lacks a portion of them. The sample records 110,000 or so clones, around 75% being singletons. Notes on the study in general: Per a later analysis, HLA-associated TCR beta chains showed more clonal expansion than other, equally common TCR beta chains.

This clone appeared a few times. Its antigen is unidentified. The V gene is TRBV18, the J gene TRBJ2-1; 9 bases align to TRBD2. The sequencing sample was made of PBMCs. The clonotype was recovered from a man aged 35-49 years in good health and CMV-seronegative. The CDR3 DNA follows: TGTGCCAGCTCACCTCCCGGGACTAGCAAGCATGAGCAGTTCTTC. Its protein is CASSPPGTSKHEQFF.